This T cell receptor beta chain is drawn from a study of technical replicates of blood from a handful of donors. The CDR3 spans 17 residues. CDR1 SGHNT and CDR2 YYREEE come from the germline V gene (reference sequence). The V and J ends lost 3 bases and 1 base respectively, with 19 bases between them. Produced via immunoSEQ multiplex PCR; TCRdb's table is partial and in-frame only. The sample records tens of thousands of clones, 85% to 95% being singletons. V gene TRBV5-4 combines with J gene TRBJ1-1, with D possibly being TRBD1 (6 bases). The sequenced material came from T cells isolated from PBMCs. This receptor was taken from a human donor in good health. For the CDR3, the DNA is TGTGCCAGCAGCTCGCGGACAGCCCTAATGGGGAACACTGAAGCTTTCTTT. It specifies CASSSRTALMGNTEAFF. The whole variable domain, filled in from reference TRBV5-4 and TRBJ1-1, reads ETGVTQSPTHLIKTRGQQVTLRCSSQSGHNTVSWYQQALGQGPQFIFQYYREEENGRGNFPPRFSGLQFPNYSSELNVNALELDDSALYLCASSSRTALMGNTEAFFGQGTRLTVV.